This T cell receptor beta chain stems from a study of Ad26.COV2.S vaccination and SARS-CoV-2 variants. Details on this clone: Its target is unknown.

Treatment noted: around 19 received Ad26.COV2.S at low or high dose, single or two shots; 5 received placebo; per-sample allocation not given. The study sampled participants on day 63 after the first vaccine or placebo injection. Wuhan-strain spike was delivered by a replication-incompetent Ad26 vector. Method: immunoSEQ multiplex PCR; TCRdb's copy keeps in-frame clones and lacks some. The sample carries hundreds of thousands of clones, over 75% recorded once. Notes on the study in general: Vaccine recipients and placebo recipients showed similar non-spike TCR breadth.

Germline V CDR1 and CDR2: KGHSH, LQKENI. The V end lost 4 bases, the J end lost 2 bases, and 11 bases lay between the germline ends. CDR3 length equals 14 residues. The input for sequencing was peripheral blood, taken in a trial of Ad26.COV2.S vaccine versus placebo. This clonotype was sampled from a person between 18 and 59 years old who received the Ad26.COV2.S COVID-19 vaccine or a placebo. The rearrangement links TRBV18 to TRBJ1-2; D unclear. The CDR3 loop reads CASSLTGMNYGYTF. The CDR3 nucleotides read TGTGCCAGCTCACTGACCGGGATGAACTATGGCTACACCTTC.